The 9 T cell receptor beta chains listed next were all sequenced from one sample in a study of cytomegalovirus exposure and HLA in healthy donors. Use of 60 Vbeta and 13 Jbeta primers characterized the PCR. Assay: immunoSEQ multiplex PCR; the TCRdb copy retains only in-frame clones and omits some. The table lists under 150,000 clones, around 62% of them singletons. The material sequenced was PBMCs. The source of these receptors is a woman aged 40 to 50 in good health and CMV-seropositive.

V and J are TRBV11-2 and TRBJ2-7, with 8 positions matching TRBD1. CDR1 and CDR2 (germline): SGHAT, FQNNGV. The V and J ends lost 4 bases and 5 bases, in that order; junction bases with no gene match: 7. The CDR3 totals 14 residues. CDR3 amino acids: CASSSPQGAHEQYF. The CDR3 coding sequence is TGTGCCAGCAGCTCTCCCCAGGGGGCACACGAGCAGTACTTC.

The V and J genes are TRBV27 and TRBJ1-3; D call uncertain. CDR1 MNHEY and CDR2 SMNVEV come from the germline V gene (reference sequence). The CDR3 is 14 amino acids. Trimming cost V 2 bases and J 2 bases, with 7 bases left between them. DNA of the CDR3: TGTGCCAGCAGTTTACGGGGTCCTGGAAACACCATATATTTT. Translated, it gives CASSLRGPGNTIYF.

The chain employs TRBV9 and TRBJ2-5; 7 nucleotides match TRBD1. The CDR3 length is 13 residues. Germline-derived CDR1 and CDR2 are SGDLS and YYNGEE. The ends lost 4 bases at V and 11 bases at J; junction bases unmatched: 11. The CDR3 bases are TGTGCCAGCAGCAAAAAAGACAGGGCTGAACAGTACTTC. This encodes CASSKKDRAEQYF.

This clone has just a few counts. This sequence joins TRBV11-2 and TRBJ2-1, with TRBD2 identical over 7 bases. This CDR3 region has 15 residues. V shed 6 bases and J 9 bases; nucleotides not matched to a gene: 14. CDR1 and CDR2 from the germline V gene are SGHAT and FQNNGV. The CDR3 DNA sequence: TGTGCCAGCAGATTCACTCGACTAGCAAGTAGTGAGCAGTTCTTC. This translates into CASRFTRLASSEQFF.

This clone was observed a few times. The chain recombines TRBV6-1 with TRBJ2-5; D is perhaps TRBD2 (6 bases). Germline assignment: CDR1 MNHNS and CDR2 SASEGT. The CDR3 length is 13 residues. The ends were cut back, 5 bases at V and 5 bases at J, with 12 bases in the middle. The CDR3 nucleotides read TGTGCCAGCAGTCCTCGCGGAGGGGAGACCCAGTACTTC. Translating gives CASSPRGGETQYF.

The V call is TRBV19, the J call TRBJ2-1, with TRBD1 identical over 7 bases. This CDR3 comprises 15 residues. The junction had 8 bases not matched to a gene; V was cut back by 3 bases and J by 6 bases. Germline loops: CDR1 LNHDA, CDR2 SQIVND (reference sequence). CDR3 coding DNA: TGTGCCAGTAGTATCGGAACTAGGGGGCTCAATGAGCAGTTCTTC. Translated: CASSIGTRGLNEQFF.

This clone was counted once. The J gene is TRBJ2-2, the V gene TRBV4-3, with TRBD2 identical over 16 bases. Germline lookup yields CDR1 LGHNA and CDR2 YSLEER. With V trimmed by 3 bases and J by 3 bases, 10 bases remained unmatched. The CDR3 has 20 amino acids. CDR3 sequence (DNA): TGCGCCAGCAGCCAGGATCCGGGACTAGCGGGAGGGAAATACACCGGGGAGCTGTTTTTT. This codes for CASSQDPGLAGGKYTGELFF.

The V and J genes are TRBV19 and TRBJ2-2, with D possibly TRBD2 on 5 matching bases. The CDR3 runs to 14 residues. V was shortened by 5 bases and J by 2 bases, with 9 bases between the two germline ends. Germline V gene data show CDR1 as LNHDA and CDR2 as SQIVND (reference sequence). The DNA for the CDR3 is TGTGCCAGTAGTGTCGGGGTAAACACCGGGGAGCTGTTTTTT. Its translation is CASSVGVNTGELFF.

This clone occurred a few times. The V and J genes are TRBV6-5 and TRBJ2-2, with D unclear. V was trimmed by 5 bases and J by 5 bases, leaving 3 bases between them. The CDR3 extends over 11 amino acids. Per germline, CDR1 MNHEY and CDR2 SVGAGI. The CDR3, as DNA: TGTGCCAGCAGTCGGACCGGGGAGCTGTTTTTT. It is translated as CASSRTGELFF.